These 3 T cell receptor beta chains were all obtained from the same sample, sequenced in a study of blood T cells in healthy people across ages. Together with a sample-barcoded 5' primer, a J-beta primer mix was included in a second PCR lasting about 7 to 11 cycles. TCRdb recomputed calls from the 5' RACE reads with MiXCR, one row per CDR3 protein. The profile shows approximately 770,000 distinct CDR3 sequences, 58% of them singletons. Sequenced material: blood. These receptors came from a man aged 30 to 45 in good health.

In this sample, this clonotype turned up a few times. The CDR3, as DNA: TGCGCCAGCAGCCCAGGGACTAGCGGGAGGTCTGGCAATGAGCAGTTCTTC. It specifies CASSPGTSGRSGNEQFF. The chain uses TRBV4-3 and TRBJ2-1; TRBD2 aligns across 15 bases. CDR1 LGHNA and CDR2 YSLEER come from the germline V gene. V lost 4 bases, J lost 6 bases, and 7 bases stayed unmatched. The CDR3 sequence is 17 residues long.

The CDR3 DNA reads as TGTGCTAGTGGCCCTGGACAGGAGAACTATGGCTACACCTTC. Protein: CASGPGQENYGYTF. The V call is TRBV12-5, the J call TRBJ1-2, with 7 bases matching TRBD1. The CDR3 runs 14 residues. Germline V lookup: CDR1 LGHNT, CDR2 FRNRAP. J gave up 2 bases and V 6 bases, and 6 bases lay outside the gene matches. Full variable domain (missing parts from reference TRBV12-5 and TRBJ1-2): DARVTQTPRHKVTEMGQEVTMRCQPILGHNTVFWYRQTMMQGLELLAYFRNRAPLDDSGMPKDRFSAEMPDATLATLKIQPSEPRDSAVYFCASGPGQENYGYTFGSGTRLTVV.

This clonotype was observed a few times. The CDR3 sequence: CASSLNPDGDVLTF. The CDR3 DNA follows: TGTGCCAGCAGCTTAAATCCGGACGGGGACGTCCTGACTTTC. The chain is built from TRBV7-6 and TRBJ2-6; perhaps TRBD2 as D (5 bases). CDR1 and CDR2 from the germline V gene are SGHVS and FNYEAQ. V dropped 2 bases and J dropped 11 bases, with 13 bases sitting between them. The CDR3 sequence is 14 residues long.